This TCR beta chain was found in a study of T-cell memory formation after mild COVID-19. This CDR3 comprises 15 residues. The V and J ends lost 2 bases and 7 bases, in that order; junction bases with no gene match: 8. Germline V gene lookup returns CDR1 MDHEN and CDR2 SYDVKM. Broader study findings: Several responding clones turned up in pre-infection memory, indicating that cross-reactive memory may have taken part. Clones shrinking between day 15 and 85 showed a balanced CD4/CD8 split, and those that grew later tilted toward CD4+.

This clonotype was seen a handful of times. Its antigen is not identified. Employing constant-segment primers, 5'RACE generated TCR alpha and TCR beta cDNA libraries bearing sample barcodes and UMIs. TCRdb reprocessed the 5' RACE reads with MiXCR, giving one entry per CDR3 protein. The sample lists about 200,000 distinct CDR3 sequences, over 7.5% occurring once. This chain uses TRBV28 with TRBJ1-2; 9 bases align to TRBD1. This TCR derives from a man in his late teens or twenties who had mild COVID-19 (a few samples of this study predate the infection). Cell type and time point are not known. The source material was PBMCs or a T cell subset sorted from them (not recorded which). CDR3 coding DNA: TGTGCCAGCAGTTTACCCCCGGGACAGGGCTTTGGCTACACCTTC. This gives the protein CASSLPPGQGFGYTF.